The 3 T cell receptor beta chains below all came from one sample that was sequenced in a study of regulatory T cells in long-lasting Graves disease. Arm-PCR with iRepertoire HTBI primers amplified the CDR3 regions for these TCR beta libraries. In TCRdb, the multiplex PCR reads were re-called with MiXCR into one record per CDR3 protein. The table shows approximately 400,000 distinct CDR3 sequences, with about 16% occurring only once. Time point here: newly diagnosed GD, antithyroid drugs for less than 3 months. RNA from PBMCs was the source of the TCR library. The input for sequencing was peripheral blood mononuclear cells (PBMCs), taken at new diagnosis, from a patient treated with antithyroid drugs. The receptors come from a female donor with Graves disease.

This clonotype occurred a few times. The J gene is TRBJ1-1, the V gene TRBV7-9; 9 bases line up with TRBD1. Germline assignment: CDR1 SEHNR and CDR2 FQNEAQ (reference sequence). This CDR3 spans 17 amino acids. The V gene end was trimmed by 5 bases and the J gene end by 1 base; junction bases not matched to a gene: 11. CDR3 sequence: CASSPIKPGQGNTEAFF. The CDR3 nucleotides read TGTGCCAGCAGCCCGATAAAGCCGGGACAGGGGAACACTGAAGCTTTCTTT. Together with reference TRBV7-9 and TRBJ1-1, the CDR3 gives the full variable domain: DTGVSQNPRHKITKRGQNVTFRCDPISEHNRLYWYRQTLGQGPEFLTYFQNEAQLEKSRLLSDRFSAERPKGSFSTLEIQRTEQGDSAMYLCASSPIKPGQGNTEAFFGQGTRLTVV.

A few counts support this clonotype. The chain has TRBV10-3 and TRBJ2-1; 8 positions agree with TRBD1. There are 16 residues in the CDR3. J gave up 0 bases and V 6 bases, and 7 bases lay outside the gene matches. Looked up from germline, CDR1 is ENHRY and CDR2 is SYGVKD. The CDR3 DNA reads TGTGCCATCAGACAACGGACAGGGAGCTCCTACAATGAGCAGTTCTTC. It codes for CAIRQRTGSSYNEQFF.

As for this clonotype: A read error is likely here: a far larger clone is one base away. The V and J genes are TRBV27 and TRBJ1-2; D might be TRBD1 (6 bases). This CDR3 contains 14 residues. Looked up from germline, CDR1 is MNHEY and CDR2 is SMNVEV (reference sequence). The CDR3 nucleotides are TGTGCCAGCAGTCCGGACAGAAGAAAGGGCGGCTACGCCTTC. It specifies CASSPDRRKGGYAF.